This T cell receptor beta chain is from a study of T cell responses to AZD1222 COVID-19 vaccine. Overall study context: The analysis combined second doses at about 4 or about 12 weeks. Study conclusions and caveats: Baseline seropositivity occurred in only a handful of AZD1222 recipients. Clonal diversity may have been underestimated in mostly white British donors.

V shed 4 bases, J shed 7 bases, and the junction held 2 bases outside the gene matches. This CDR3 is 13 amino acids long. CDR1 and CDR2 from the germline V gene are LGHDT and YNNKEL (reference sequence). This clone was recorded once. Its specificity is unknown. Generated by immunoSEQ multiplex PCR, the TCRdb table keeps only in-frame clones and is missing some. The table includes 90,000 to 150,000 clones, approximately 83% detected once. The chain employs TRBV3-1 (or the pseudogene TRBV3-2) and TRBJ1-5; 9 nucleotides agree with TRBD1. This clonotype was sampled from an adult in good health. Sequences were derived from peripheral blood, sampled on day 0 of AZD1222 vaccination. The DNA of the CDR3 is TGTGCCAGCAGCCGGGACAGGGTGCAGCCCCAGCATTTT. Its translation is CASSRDRVQPQHF.